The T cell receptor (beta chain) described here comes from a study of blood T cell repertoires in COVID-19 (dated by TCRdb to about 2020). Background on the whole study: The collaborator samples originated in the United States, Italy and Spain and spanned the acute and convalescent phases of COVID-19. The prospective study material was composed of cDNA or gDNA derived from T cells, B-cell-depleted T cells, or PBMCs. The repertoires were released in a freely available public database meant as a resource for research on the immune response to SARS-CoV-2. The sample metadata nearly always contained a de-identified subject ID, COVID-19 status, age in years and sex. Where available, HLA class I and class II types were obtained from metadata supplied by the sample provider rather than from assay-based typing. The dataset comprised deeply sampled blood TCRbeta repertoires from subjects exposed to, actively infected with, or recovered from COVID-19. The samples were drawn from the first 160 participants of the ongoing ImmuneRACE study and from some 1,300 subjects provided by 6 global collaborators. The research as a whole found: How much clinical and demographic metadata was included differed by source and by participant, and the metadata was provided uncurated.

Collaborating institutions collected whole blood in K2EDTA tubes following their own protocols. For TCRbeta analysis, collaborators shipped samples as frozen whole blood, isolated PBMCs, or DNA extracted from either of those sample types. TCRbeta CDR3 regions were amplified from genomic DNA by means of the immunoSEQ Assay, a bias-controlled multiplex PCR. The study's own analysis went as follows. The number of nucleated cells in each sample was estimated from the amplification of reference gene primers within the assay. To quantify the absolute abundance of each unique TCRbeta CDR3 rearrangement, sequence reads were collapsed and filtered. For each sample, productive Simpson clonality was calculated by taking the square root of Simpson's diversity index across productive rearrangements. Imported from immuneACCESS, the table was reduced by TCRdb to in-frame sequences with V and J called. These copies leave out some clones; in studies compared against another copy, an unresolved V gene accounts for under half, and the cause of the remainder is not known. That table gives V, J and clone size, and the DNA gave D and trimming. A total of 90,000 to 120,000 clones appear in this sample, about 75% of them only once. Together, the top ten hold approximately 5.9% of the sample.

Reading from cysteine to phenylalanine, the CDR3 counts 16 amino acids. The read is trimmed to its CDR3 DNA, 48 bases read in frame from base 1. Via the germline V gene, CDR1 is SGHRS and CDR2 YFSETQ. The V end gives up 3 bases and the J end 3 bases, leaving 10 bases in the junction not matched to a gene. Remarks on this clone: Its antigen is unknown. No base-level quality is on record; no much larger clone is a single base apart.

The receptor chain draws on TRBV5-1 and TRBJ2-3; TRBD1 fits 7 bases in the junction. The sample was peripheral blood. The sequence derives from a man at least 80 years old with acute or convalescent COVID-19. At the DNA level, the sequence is TGCGCCAGCAGCTGGGGCACAGGGGTAGTAACAGATACGCAGTATTTT. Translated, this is CASSWGTGVVTDTQYF. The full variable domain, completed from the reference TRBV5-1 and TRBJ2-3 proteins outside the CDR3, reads KAGVTQTPRYLIKTRGQQVTLSCSPISGHRSVSWYQQTPGQGLQFLFEYFSETQRNKGNFPGRFSGRQFSNSRSEMNVSTLELGDSALYLCASSWGTGVVTDTQYFGPGTRLTVL.